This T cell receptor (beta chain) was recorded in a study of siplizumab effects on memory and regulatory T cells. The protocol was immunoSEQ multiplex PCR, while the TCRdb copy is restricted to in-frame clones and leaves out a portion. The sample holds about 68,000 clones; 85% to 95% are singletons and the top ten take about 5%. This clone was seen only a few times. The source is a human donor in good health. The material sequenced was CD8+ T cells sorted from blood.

CDR3 DNA: TGTGCCAGCAGCTACGGGACAGGGCTTTCACCCCTCCACTTT. This codes for CASSYGTGLSPLHF. The genes are TRBV7-9 and TRBJ1-6, with 9 positions matching TRBD1. V lost 4 bases and J lost 9; bases outside the gene matches: 4. The CDR3 has 14 residues. Per the germline V gene, CDR1 is SEHNR and CDR2 is FQNEAQ (reference sequence).